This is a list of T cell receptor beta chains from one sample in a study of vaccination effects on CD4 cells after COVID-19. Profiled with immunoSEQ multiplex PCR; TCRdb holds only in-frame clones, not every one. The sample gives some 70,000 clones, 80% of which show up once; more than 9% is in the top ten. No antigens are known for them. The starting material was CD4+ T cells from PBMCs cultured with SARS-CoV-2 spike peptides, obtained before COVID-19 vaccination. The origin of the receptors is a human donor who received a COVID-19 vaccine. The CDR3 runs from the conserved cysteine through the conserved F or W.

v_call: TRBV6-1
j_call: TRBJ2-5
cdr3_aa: CASSEGLAGGWFQETQYF

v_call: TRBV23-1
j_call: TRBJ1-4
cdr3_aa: CASSQSQMVKLFF

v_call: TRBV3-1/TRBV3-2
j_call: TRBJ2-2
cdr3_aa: CASSHDFDRAGELFF

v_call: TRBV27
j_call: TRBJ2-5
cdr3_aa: CASSTYTGFAGDGTQYF

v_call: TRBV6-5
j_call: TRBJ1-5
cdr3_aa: CASSYSNNQPQHF

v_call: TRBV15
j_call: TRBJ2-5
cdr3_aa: CATSRDPPGSGETQYF

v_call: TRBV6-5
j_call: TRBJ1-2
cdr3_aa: CASSSDYGYTF

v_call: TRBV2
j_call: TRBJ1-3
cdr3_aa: CASSASLTGGGGNTIYF

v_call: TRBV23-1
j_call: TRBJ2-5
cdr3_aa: CASSQEGSSQETQYF

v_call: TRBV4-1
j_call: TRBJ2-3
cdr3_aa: CASSERAGPGDTQYF

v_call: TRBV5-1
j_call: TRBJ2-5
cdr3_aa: CASSTDWQETQYF

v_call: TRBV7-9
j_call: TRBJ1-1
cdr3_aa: CASSSPGGNIGGTEAFF

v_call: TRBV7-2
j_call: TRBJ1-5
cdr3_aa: CASSFAGPHQPQHF

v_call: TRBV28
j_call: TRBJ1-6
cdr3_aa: CASSLIRTGGGSPLHF

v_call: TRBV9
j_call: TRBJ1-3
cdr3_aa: CASSFGTSGNTIYF

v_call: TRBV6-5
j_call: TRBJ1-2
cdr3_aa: CASSYSSQGARGYTF

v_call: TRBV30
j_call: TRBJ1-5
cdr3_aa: CAWSGTGVNQPQHF

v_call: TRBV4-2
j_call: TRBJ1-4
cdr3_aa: CASTRGGGSDEKLFF

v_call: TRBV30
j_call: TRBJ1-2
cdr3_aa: CAWKQQDFRGYTF

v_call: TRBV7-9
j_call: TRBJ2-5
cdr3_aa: CASSGGQGGRETQYF

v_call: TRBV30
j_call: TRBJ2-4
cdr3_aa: CAWSPTGLAKNIQYF

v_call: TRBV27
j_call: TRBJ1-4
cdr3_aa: CASSPRRTTNEKLFF

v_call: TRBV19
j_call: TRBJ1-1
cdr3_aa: CASSIPRGENTEAFF

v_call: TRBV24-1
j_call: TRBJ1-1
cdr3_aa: CATSDYDRLNTEAFF

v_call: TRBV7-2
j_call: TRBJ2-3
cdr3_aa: CASRWRGSTDTQYF

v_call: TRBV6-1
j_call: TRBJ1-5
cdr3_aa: CASSDGPLSQPQHF

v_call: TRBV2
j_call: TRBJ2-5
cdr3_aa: CASSELGETQYF

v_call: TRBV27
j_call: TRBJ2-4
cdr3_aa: CASSSQGSKNIQYF

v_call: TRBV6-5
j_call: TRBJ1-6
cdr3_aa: CASNSGQGNSPLHF

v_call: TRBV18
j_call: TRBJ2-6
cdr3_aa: CASSPRTGTGANVLTF

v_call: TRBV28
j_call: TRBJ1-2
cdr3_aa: CASSSGQTYGYTF

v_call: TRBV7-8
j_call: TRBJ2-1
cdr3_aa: CASSLSRGASYNEQFF

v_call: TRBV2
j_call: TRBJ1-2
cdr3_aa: CASSGPRGGYTF

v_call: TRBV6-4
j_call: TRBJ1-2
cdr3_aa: CASSPGTRNYGYTF

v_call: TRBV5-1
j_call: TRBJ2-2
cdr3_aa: CASSPPGQGNTGELFF

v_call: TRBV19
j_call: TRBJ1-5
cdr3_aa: CASSIVPGQGSGNQPQHF

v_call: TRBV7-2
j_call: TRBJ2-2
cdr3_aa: CASSSKIMYTGELFF

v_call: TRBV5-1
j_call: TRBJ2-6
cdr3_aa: CASSFRDRAGANVLTF

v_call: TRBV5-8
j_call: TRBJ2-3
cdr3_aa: CASSFSGGPTDTQYF

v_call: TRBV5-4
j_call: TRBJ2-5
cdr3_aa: CANSPGGTGIVETQYF

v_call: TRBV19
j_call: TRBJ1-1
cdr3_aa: CASSQRGLAGNTEAFF

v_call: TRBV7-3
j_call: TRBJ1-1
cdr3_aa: CASSREVNTEAFF

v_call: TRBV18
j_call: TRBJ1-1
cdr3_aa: CASSPQGAGNTEAFF

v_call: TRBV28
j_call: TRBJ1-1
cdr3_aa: CASSFPRNTEAFF

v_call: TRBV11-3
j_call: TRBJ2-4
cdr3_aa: CASSVGQGAKNIQYF

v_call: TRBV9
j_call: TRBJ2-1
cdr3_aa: CASSVGHLNNEQFF

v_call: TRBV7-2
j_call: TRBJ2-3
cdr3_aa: CASSAKYGTDTQYF

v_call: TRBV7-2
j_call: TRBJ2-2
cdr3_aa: CASSFHGLGTGELFF

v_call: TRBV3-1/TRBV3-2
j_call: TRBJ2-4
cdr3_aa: CASSPNQLAKNIQYF

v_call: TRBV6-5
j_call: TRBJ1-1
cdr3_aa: CASERQQGYTEAFF

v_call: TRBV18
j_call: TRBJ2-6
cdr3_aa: CASSPSVLSSGANVLTF

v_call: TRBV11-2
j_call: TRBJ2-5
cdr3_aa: CASSLVRRTQETQYF